This T cell receptor beta chain was retrieved from a study of OX40 agonist ivuxolimab in advanced cancers. Background on the study: The drug used for patients, ivuxolimab, was an agonistic anti-OX40 (CD134) antibody. Study-level points and caveats: The average count of expanded clones was higher among CD8+ T cells than among CD4+.

Comment on this clone: The target antigen is unknown.

The method was immunoSEQ multiplex PCR; TCRdb's version includes in-frame clones alone and lacks a portion of them. In the table there are under 95,000 clones, approximately 81% of which are singletons. The germline V gene encodes CDR1 MNHNY and CDR2 SVGAGI (reference sequence). There are 12 residues in the CDR3. The V end was cut by 6 bases, the J end by 3 bases, with 9 bases between. The clonotype was recovered from an adult with an advanced solid tumor such as melanoma, head and neck, liver or kidney cancer. Sequenced material: CD4+ or CD8+ T cells sorted from blood, taken in a trial of the OX40 agonist ivuxolimab. This chain uses TRBV6-6 with TRBJ2-7; no clear D. The CDR3 region has the DNA TGTGCCAGCAGCCGCTTCCTCTACGAGCAGTACTTC. Its translation: CASSRFLYEQYF.